The 3 T cell receptor beta chains below all came from one sample that was sequenced in a study of T cells after yellow fever vaccination. Each CDR3 protein gets one entry after TCRdb re-called the 5' RACE reads with MiXCR. The sample includes approximately 580,000 distinct CDR3 sequences, 17% seen only once; the top ten take around 16%. The sample consisted of PBMCs, taken 4 to 6 days after the first yellow fever vaccination. Receptors were obtained from a man younger than 30 who received the YFV17D yellow fever vaccine.

The rearrangement joins TRBV4-1 to TRBJ2-2; 7 bases are a match to TRBD2. The CDR3 is made up of 16 amino acids. Per the germline V gene, CDR1 is MGHRA and CDR2 is YSYEKL. The V segment lost 4 bases and the J segment 3 bases; nucleotides outside the gene matches: 8. CDR3 region: CASSPSLAIDTGELFF. The CDR3 nucleotides read TGCGCCAGCAGCCCTTCACTAGCGATTGACACCGGGGAGCTGTTTTTT.

This clonotype was seen more than once but under ten times. The CDR3 loop is CASSGEQYV. The CDR3 DNA follows: TGCGCCAGCTCTGGCGAGCAGTACGTC. The chain couples TRBV5-1 to TRBJ2-7, with D unclear. This CDR3 region has 9 residues. The germline V and J ends were trimmed by 7 bases and 6 bases, with 5 bases remaining between them. Germline V gene lookup returns CDR1 SGHRS and CDR2 YFSETQ.

The J gene is TRBJ1-1, the V gene TRBV7-9, with a weak D call TRBD1 (5 bases). Between the trimmed V and J ends, which lost 2 bases and 7 bases, there was a span of 20 bases. Germline CDR1 and CDR2: SEHNR and FQNEAQ (reference sequence). The CDR3 covers 16 residues. The CDR3: CASSLPLAGLRNEAFF. The DNA for the CDR3 is TGTGCCAGCAGCTTACCCCTCGCGGGGCTAAGGAATGAAGCTTTCTTT.